This T cell receptor beta chain was documented in a study of cytomegalovirus exposure and HLA in healthy donors. In germline, CDR1 is SGHAT, CDR2 FQNNGV. The junction had 3 bases not matched to a gene; V was cut back by 0 bases and J by 3 bases. The CDR3 loop spans 15 amino acids. A note on this clone: Its target is unknown.

The primer mix had 60 Vbeta and 13 Jbeta primers. Assay: immunoSEQ multiplex PCR; the TCRdb copy retains only in-frame clones and omits some. This sample carries approximately 220,000 clones, over 75% of them seen once, and the ten largest clones take around 2%. Study-wide findings and caveats: Most of the TCR beta V segments (in an earlier analysis) were productive either about 90% or about 30% of the time.

The source of this sequence is a man aged 18 to 30 in good health and CMV-seronegative. Material for sequencing was PBMCs. This chain links TRBV11-2 with TRBJ2-7, with 9 positions matching TRBD2. The CDR3 sequence: CASSLETSGFYEQYF. The CDR3 nucleotides read TGTGCCAGCAGCTTAGAGACTAGCGGTTTCTACGAGCAGTACTTC.